Presented here are 18 T cell receptor beta chains from one specimen sequenced in a study of blood T cell repertoires in COVID-19. Profiling relied on immunoSEQ multiplex PCR, and the TCRdb table lists in-frame clones only, not all of them. Of 39,000 or so clones listed, around 81% were seen once; the top ten hold approximately 39%. Sequencing used peripheral blood. The source of these receptors is a man in his forties or fifties with active or convalescent COVID-19.

This clone has a single count. CDR3 amino acids: CASSVSGSSYNEQFF. The CDR3 nucleotides are TGTGCCAGCAGCGTGAGCGGGAGCTCCTACAATGAGCAGTTCTTC. This chain uses TRBV9 with TRBJ2-1; 8 nucleotides agree with TRBD2. The CDR3 runs 15 residues. The ends lost 2 bases at V and 0 bases at J; junction bases unmatched: 1. Germline assignment: CDR1 SGDLS and CDR2 YYNGEE.

This clone has more than one count but fewer than ten. The chain uses TRBV7-2 and TRBJ1-2; D is possibly TRBD1 (6 bases). Germline V gene data show CDR1 as SGHTA and CDR2 as FQGNSA. The CDR3 covers 13 residues. Trimming took off 8 bases at V and 8 bases at J, with 18 bases between the two ends. The CDR3 loop reads CASSLRQGPGYTF. DNA for the CDR3: TGTGCCAGCTCCCTCCGTCAGGGGCCAGGCTACACCTTC.

The chain couples TRBV30 to TRBJ1-4, with D hard to call. Germline loops: CDR1 GTSNPN, CDR2 SVGIG (reference sequence). The V end lost 0 bases, the J end lost 5 bases, and 7 bases lay between the germline ends. This CDR3 region has 13 residues. The CDR3 is CAWSVALNEKLFF. In DNA, the CDR3 is TGTGCCTGGAGTGTTGCACTCAATGAAAAACTGTTTTTT.

This chain links TRBV19 with TRBJ2-1; weak D call: TRBD2 (5 bases). Deletions cut 7 bases from V and 9 bases from J, with 19 bases between. The CDR3 covers 14 residues. The germline V gene has CDR1 LNHDA and CDR2 SQIVND (reference sequence). In DNA form, the CDR3 reads TGTGCCAGTAACGAAAACCTCGGGAATGGTGAGCAGTTCTTC. Protein: CASNENLGNGEQFF.

The rearrangement uses TRBV28 and TRBJ2-7; D not certain. The CDR3 extends over 13 amino acids. CDR1 MDHEN and CDR2 SYDVKM come from the germline V gene. V was clipped by 4 bases and J by 6 bases, with 13 bases between them. In nucleotides, the CDR3 is TGTGCCAGCAGTTCCGGCCAGGCCCTCGAGCAGTACTTC. Amino acid sequence: CASSSGQALEQYF.

The chain combines TRBV6-5 with TRBJ2-7; TRBD1 matches 12 bases. The V and J ends lost 5 bases and 4 bases, in that order; junction bases with no gene match: 3. Germline lookup yields CDR1 MNHEY and CDR2 SVGAGI. The CDR3 has 14 amino acids. The CDR3 DNA reads as TGTGCCAGCAGTAAGGGACAGGGGGCTTACGAGCAGTACTTC. Translation: CASSKGQGAYEQYF.

The rearrangement joins TRBV7-3 to TRBJ2-1; TRBD1 matches 12 bases. The CDR3 has 14 residues. V was clipped by 8 bases and J by 8 bases; unmatched bases: 7. The germline gives CDR1 SGHTA, CDR2 FQGTGA. The CDR3 DNA reads as TGTGCCAGCGGCCCCGGGACAGGGGGCGATGAGCAGTTCTTC. Its protein product is CASGPGTGGDEQFF.

The chain links TRBV6-5 to TRBJ1-3, with D tentatively TRBD1 (5 bases). V lost 4 bases to trimming and J lost 3 bases, with 16 bases between them. This CDR3 spans 16 amino acids. Germline V gene sequence: CDR1 MNHEY, CDR2 SVGAGI. DNA for the CDR3: TGTGCCAGCAGTTCCCTTGGGGGGTACGGTGGAAACACCATATATTTT. This translates into CASSSLGGYGGNTIYF.

The chain employs TRBV9 and TRBJ2-1; a weak D match, TRBD2 (6 bases). CDR3 size: 16 residues. Trimming left V 0 bases short and J 3 bases short, with 13 bases between. Germline CDR1 reads SGDLS; CDR2 reads YYNGEE. CDR3 nucleotide sequence: TGTGCCAGCAGCGTAGCGGGAGTGTTCATCTACAATGAGCAGTTCTTC. Translating gives CASSVAGVFIYNEQFF.

With respect to this clone: Other DNA sequences in the same sample also yield this CDR3. This chain links TRBV29-1 with TRBJ1-1, with 11 bases identical to TRBD1. The germline V gene has CDR1 SQVTM and CDR2 ANQGSEA. This CDR3 comprises 14 residues. With V trimmed by 4 bases and J by 5 bases, 6 bases remained unmatched. In nucleotides, the CDR3 is TGCAGCGTTGTACCTGGGACAGGGGGAACTGAAGCTTTCTTT. Protein product: CSVVPGTGGTEAFF.

The rearrangement uses TRBV30 and TRBJ2-1; 13 bases align to TRBD2. The germline V gene encodes CDR1 GTSNPN and CDR2 SVGIG (reference sequence). The CDR3 covers 13 residues. V lost 5 bases to trimming and J lost 7 bases; unmatched junction nucleotides: 2. The CDR3 DNA is TGTGCCTGGGAGGGACTAGCGGGGAATGAGCAGTTCTTC. Translation gives CAWEGLAGNEQFF.

The chain has TRBV5-1 and TRBJ2-3, with a possible D match to TRBD2 (7 bases). The length of the CDR3 is 16 residues. The germline V gene has CDR1 SGHRS and CDR2 YFSETQ. Trimming pared 3 bases from V and 6 bases from J, leaving 20 bases between. CDR3 loop: CASSYRGRGSSDTQYF. The CDR3 region has the DNA TGCGCCAGCAGCTACCGGGGGCGGGGGAGTTCGGATACGCAGTATTTT.

The V gene is TRBV11-3, the J gene TRBJ2-5; maybe TRBD1 (5 bases). Per the germline V gene, CDR1 is SGHNT and CDR2 is YENEEA. V lost 1 base, J lost 2 bases, and 17 bases lay in between. The CDR3 has 17 amino acids. CDR3 in amino acids: CASSLGVWGRDQETQYF. In nucleotides, the CDR3 is TGTGCCAGCAGCTTAGGGGTTTGGGGCAGAGATCAAGAGACCCAGTACTTC.

This chain links TRBV4-1 with TRBJ1-5; 11 bases match TRBD1. The CDR3 totals 17 residues. Germline lookup yields CDR1 MGHRA and CDR2 YSYEKL. The V segment lost 5 bases and the J segment 2 bases; nucleotides outside the gene matches: 8. CDR3: CASSSTGTGGGNQPQHF. CDR3 sequence (DNA): TGCGCCAGCAGCTCGACCGGGACAGGGGGTGGCAATCAGCCCCAGCATTTT.

This clone was seen just once. V is TRBV4-1 and J is TRBJ1-4; a possible D gene is TRBD1 (6 bases). CDR1 and CDR2 from the germline V gene are MGHRA and YSYEKL. The CDR3 loop spans 16 amino acids. V lost 5 bases and J 8 bases, leaving 21 bases between the germline ends. CDR3 region: CASSSLIEQGREKLFF. DNA of the CDR3: TGCGCCAGCAGCTCCTTAATAGAACAGGGTAGAGAAAAACTGTTTTTT.

The chain employs TRBV27 and TRBJ1-5, with TRBD1 as a possible D gene (5 bases). The CDR3 is 13 residues long. Trimming cost V 3 bases and J 6 bases, with 9 bases left between them. Germline V gene lookup returns CDR1 MNHEY and CDR2 SMNVEV (reference sequence). The CDR3 reads CASSFGGAQPQHF. The CDR3 DNA reads TGTGCCAGCAGTTTTGGTGGGGCTCAGCCCCAGCATTTT.

The V and J genes are TRBV3-1 (or the pseudogene TRBV3-2) and TRBJ2-7, with 8 bases matching TRBD1. There are 13 residues in the CDR3. Germline-derived CDR1 and CDR2 are LGHDT and YNNKEL (reference sequence). The ends lost 4 bases at V and 3 bases at J; junction bases unmatched: 2. CDR3 amino acids: CASSRGTGYEQYF. The DNA of the CDR3 is TGTGCCAGCAGCCGCGGGACAGGCTACGAGCAGTACTTC.

The J gene is TRBJ2-5, the V gene TRBV5-1; TRBD2 agrees at 12 bases. V gave up 4 bases and J gave up 5 bases; unmatched junction bases: 3. The CDR3 length is 14 residues. Germline assignment: CDR1 SGHRS and CDR2 YFSETQ. CDR3 coding DNA: TGCGCCAGCAGCGCCGGGACTAGCGGGGAGACCCAGTACTTC. Translation gives CASSAGTSGETQYF.